The rows below give T cell receptor beta chains drawn from one sample of a study of identical twins. TCRdb recomputed calls from the 5' RACE reads with MiXCR, one row per CDR3 protein. The sample consists of around 960,000 distinct CDR3 sequences, approximately 13% of them appearing once. This same sample was also part of a study on yellow fever vaccine responses in identical twins.

Material for sequencing was PBMCs. These receptors were obtained from a woman aged 18-35 years in good health. Both conserved end residues are trimmed from each CDR3.

j_call v_call cdr3_aa
TRBJ1-5 TRBV7-8 ASSLARWSNQPQH
TRBJ1-1 TRBV7-9 ASSLETASEAF
TRBJ2-3 TRBV10-2 ASSSGTSGKRGDTQY
TRBJ1-1 TRBV10-3 AISESGSAVGTEAF
TRBJ1-2 TRBV5-1 ASSLWTGSDGYT
TRBJ1-1 TRBV3-1 ASTRGGTTEAF
TRBJ2-2 TRBV19 ASSIMTSNTGELF
TRBJ2-2 TRBV5-1 ASSRTPPSGRRTGELF
TRBJ1-4 TRBV7-9 ASGSEEKLF
TRBJ1-2 TRBV7-2 ASSLRQSNYGYT